The rows below give T cell receptor beta chains drawn from one sample of a study of shared clonotypes between healthy human individuals. The method was immunoSEQ multiplex PCR; TCRdb's version includes in-frame clones alone and lacks a portion of them. The top ten hold about 0.39% of the sample, which has 2.3 million or so clones, just over 90% seen once. The specimen sequenced was naive CD4+ T cells from PBMCs. The receptors come from a man between 18 and 29 years old in good health. Some clones in this sample may be carry-over from other donors' samples. The CDR3 runs from the conserved cysteine through the conserved F or W. A D gene is named only where the DNA matches it firmly. Not all rows give a size; the values are once, few, many and, for expanded clones, a class.

>TRBD1|19|TRBJ2-2|-|TRBV28
TGTGCCAGCAGTTTAACGCGCCCCCGGGACAGGGGGCACACCGGGGAGCTGTTTTTT
CASSLTRPRDRGHTGELFF
>-|11|TRBJ2-5|-|TRBV16
TGTGCCAGCAGCCAATCAGCGACCCAGTACTTC
CASSQSATQYF
>-|18|TRBJ2-3|-|TRBV30
TGTGCCTGGCAAGGTGGCGGGAAGTTCCTTAAACCCACAGATACGCAGTATTTT
CAWQGGGKFLKPTDTQYF
>-|13|TRBJ1-4|-|TRBV29-1
TGCAGCGTTGCCCGTGTGACAAACGAAAAACTGTTTTTT
CSVARVTNEKLFF
>-|14|TRBJ1-1|few|TRBV6-5
TGTGCCAGCAGTTACATTTCCGGGGGCACTGAAGCTTTCTTT
CASSYISGGTEAFF
>-|17|TRBJ1-5|-|TRBV28
TGTGCCAGCAGTTTATGGGGTGGAGGGGGTAGCAATCAGCCCCAGCATTTT
CASSLWGGGGSNQPQHF
>-|16|TRBJ1-1|-|TRBV5-1
TGCGCCAGCAGCTTGAATCTGCGAGGAATGAACACTGAAGCTTTCTTT
CASSLNLRGMNTEAFF
>-|15|TRBJ2-2|-|TRBV2
TGTGCCAGCAGTCGGTCTGGGAGCGACACCGGGGAGCTGTTTTTT
CASSRSGSDTGELFF
>-|14|TRBJ2-5|-|TRBV18
TGTGCCAGCTCAACAAGCGGAGCCCAAGAGACCCAGTACTTC
CASSTSGAQETQYF
>-|14|TRBJ1-2|-|TRBV18
TGTGCCAGCTCACCGATGATCGACTCCTATGGCTACACCTTC
CASSPMIDSYGYTF
>TRBD2|16|TRBJ2-7|-|TRBV7-2
TGTGCCAGCAGCCCCGGGACTAGGCTAGCGGGTTACGAGCAGTACTTC
CASSPGTRLAGYEQYF
>-|16|TRBJ1-1|-|TRBV5-1
TGCGCCAGCAGCTTGGCGGCCTCTTCCCCAGGGACTGAAGCTTTCTTT
CASSLAASSPGTEAFF
>TRBD1|14|TRBJ1-2|-|TRBV18
TGTGCCAGCTCACCAGAGGCAGGGGGAAATGGCTACACCTTC
CASSPEAGGNGYTF
>TRBD1|13|TRBJ2-7|-|TRBV30
TGTGCCTGGGCACCGGGACAGGGCGTCGAGCAGTACTTC
CAWAPGQGVEQYF
>-|15|TRBJ2-5|-|TRBV11-2
TGTGCCAGCAGCTTAGTGGGGCGGGGTCAAGAGACCCAGTACTTC
CASSLVGRGQETQYF
>-|14|TRBJ2-7|-|TRBV28
TGTGCCAGCAGTTTTAACGGGCCGGCCTACGAGCAGTACTTC
CASSFNGPAYEQYF
>-|14|TRBJ1-4|-|TRBV29-1
TGCAGCGTTGAAGATACGGGATTTAATGAAAAACTGTTTTTT
CSVEDTGFNEKLFF
>-|12|TRBJ2-1|-|TRBV9
TGTGCCAGCAGTGAACGATTCGGTGAGCAGTTCTTC
CASSERFGEQFF
>-|12|TRBJ1-1|-|TRBV29-1
TGCAGCGTTGAACGGCAGGACACTGAAGCTTTCTTT
CSVERQDTEAFF
>-|15|TRBJ1-1|-|TRBV4-3
TGCGCCAGCAGCCAAGATCGTGGGGGAGAGACTGAAGCTTTCTTT
CASSQDRGGETEAFF
>-|13|TRBJ2-4|-|TRBV19
TGTGCCGTAAAAGGGCGCCCCAAAAACATTCAGTACTTC
CAVKGRPKNIQYF
>-|16|TRBJ2-5|-|TRBV4-1
TGCGCCAGCAGCCAAGATCACGGGCAGTACCAAGAGACCCAGTACTTC
CASSQDHGQYQETQYF
>-|17|TRBJ1-1|-|TRBV5-6
TGTGCCAGCAGCCGATCGAGAATATACCAACTGGACACTGAAGCTTTCTTT
CASSRSRIYQLDTEAFF
>-|14|TRBJ1-3|-|TRBV7-9
TGTGCCATAGGGAGGGAAGGTTCTGGAAACACCATATATTTT
CAIGREGSGNTIYF
>-|14|TRBJ1-4|-|TRBV28
TGTGCCAGCAGTTTATTAGGGGAGAATGAAAAACTGTTTTTT
CASSLLGENEKLFF
>-|14|TRBJ1-5|-|TRBV5-5
TGTGCCAGCAGCTTGGACAGGGTAAATCAGCCCCAGCATTTT
CASSLDRVNQPQHF
>-|15|TRBJ1-2|-|TRBV18
TGTGCCAGCTCAGAGACCCCGGGGGGGAACTATGGCTACACCTTC
CASSETPGGNYGYTF
>TRBD1|18|TRBJ1-4|-|TRBV5-1
TGCGCCAGCAGCTTCCGGGACAGGGGGAGCGTGCCTGATGAAAAACTGTTTTTT
CASSFRDRGSVPDEKLFF